The T cell receptor (beta chain) described here comes from a study of T cells in Graves' hyperthyroidism and ophthalmopathy. Between the trimmed V and J ends, which lost 6 bases and 2 bases, there was a span of 16 bases. The V gene's germline CDR1 is MDHEN and CDR2 SYDVKM. CDR3 length: 15 residues. Notes on the study in general: Onset of ophthalmopathy came a median approximately 6.5 months after the model predicted it. Classification by a 13 V-J model distinguished ophthalmopathy from stable hyperthyroidism.

Template material for amplifying TCR beta CDR3 regions consisted of RNA transcripts. A first-round RT-PCR of the TCR CDR3 used the HTBI primer set. TCRdb redid the calling of the multiplex PCR reads with MiXCR, one entry per CDR3 protein. The repertoire includes a few hundred thousand distinct CDR3 sequences, 15% to 20% of them detected once, and less than 40% sits in the top ten. Ten or more counts support this clonotype. The antigen remains undetermined. Sequenced sample: blood. V is TRBV28 and J is TRBJ2-5, with TRBD1 as a possible D gene (5 bases). This TCR was sampled from a middle-aged man with Graves' ophthalmopathy. Written as DNA, the CDR3 is TGTGCCAGCAGCTTGCCGGAGACAGAGCAAGAGACCCAGTACTTC. Residues: CASSLPETEQETQYF.